The 10 T cell receptor beta chains in this list originate from one sample, sequenced in a study of blood T cells in healthy people across ages. Primers used in a second PCR of about 7 to 12 cycles were a sample-barcoded 5' primer and a J-beta primer mix. One entry per CDR3 protein, called by TCRdb with MiXCR from the 5' RACE reads. The table shows about 750,000 distinct CDR3 sequences, with roughly 53% occurring only once. The sample taken for sequencing was blood. The receptor set was obtained from a man of 80 years or more in good health.

V gene TRBV12-5 combines with J gene TRBJ2-7; D not resolved. Trimming stripped 3 bases from V and 3 bases from J, with 6 bases between. Germline V gene data show CDR1 as LGHNT and CDR2 as FRNRAP. The CDR3 loop spans 12 amino acids. For the CDR3, the DNA is TGTGCTAGTGGTTTAGACAACTACGAGCAGTACTTC. The encoded protein is CASGLDNYEQYF.

The count of this clonotype is one. The J gene is TRBJ2-5, the V gene TRBV27, with TRBD1 matching 9 bases. The junction had 5 bases not matched to a gene; V was cut back by 5 bases and J by 1 base. CDR1 and CDR2 (germline): MNHEY, SMNVEV (reference sequence). This CDR3 contains 15 residues. The CDR3 protein is CASSMGTGSQETQYF. CDR3 bases: TGTGCCAGCAGTATGGGGACAGGGAGCCAAGAGACCCAGTACTTC.

V and J are TRBV14 and TRBJ2-4; possibly TRBD2 for D (5 bases). Judging by the DNA end, TRBJ2-7 fits better; the J call may be wrong. CDR3 size: 14 residues. Germline V gene data show CDR1 as SGHDN and CDR2 as FVKESK. The DNA of the CDR3 is TGTGCCAGCAGCCAATACCGGGATCCAAACGAGCAGTACTTC. This translates into CASSQYRDPNEQYF.

This clonotype was detected a few times. Written as DNA, the CDR3 is TGTGCCAGCAGCCTAGGGACTAGCGGGCTCAATGAGCAGTTCTTC. Its protein product is CASSLGTSGLNEQFF. V usage is TRBV11-2 and J usage is TRBJ2-1; TRBD2 matches at 12 bases. In germline, CDR1 is SGHAT, CDR2 FQNNGV. The trim removed 5 bases at V and 6 bases at J, leaving 5 bases unmatched. CDR3 size: 15 residues.

CDR3 loop: CSALGTGQETQYF. The CDR3 DNA reads TGCAGCGCCCTTGGGACGGGACAAGAGACCCAGTACTTC. The chain links TRBV29-1 to TRBJ2-5; D possibly matches TRBD1 or TRBD2 (5 bases each). CDR3 length: 13 amino acids. Trimming shortened V by 7 bases and J by 2 bases, and 14 bases separated the two germline ends. Germline-derived CDR1 and CDR2 are SQVTM and ANQGSEA.

The gene calls are TRBV20-1 and TRBJ2-1; TRBD2 aligns across 11 bases. The CDR3 runs 16 residues. Germline values: CDR1 DFQATT, CDR2 SNEGSKA (reference sequence). J was trimmed by 6 bases and V by 4 bases; bases with no gene match: 11. The CDR3 sequence: CSATLAGGPAVNEQFF. The CDR3 coding sequence is TGCAGTGCTACCTTAGCGGGAGGGCCGGCCGTCAATGAGCAGTTCTTC.

The chain joins TRBV20-1 to TRBJ2-7, with TRBD2 matching over 14 bases. The J call may be mistaken, given a closer DNA end match to TRBJ2-5. CDR3 length: 15 amino acids. Germline V gives CDR1 DFQATT, CDR2 SNEGSKA (reference sequence). The CDR3 DNA is TGCAGTGCTTCGAGAGGGACTAGCGGGGGAGAGACCCAGTACTTC. Residues: CSASRGTSGGETQYF.

A remark on this clonotype: This could be a read error, since a much larger clone is one nucleotide away. The DNA for the CDR3 is TGTGCCAGCACTATACAGGGACCTTCAGGCAAGCAGTACTTC. It encodes CASTIQGPSGKQYF. The rearrangement links TRBV2 to TRBJ2-4; weak D call: TRBD1 (6 bases). V was pared by 7 bases and J by 13 bases, with 23 bases between. The CDR3 totals 14 residues. The germline gives CDR1 SNHLY, CDR2 FYNNEI.

The rearrangement uses TRBV7-6 and TRBJ2-4; D unresolved. Germline V CDR1 and CDR2: SGHVS, FNYEAQ. The CDR3 runs 15 residues. V gave up 5 bases and J gave up 2 bases, with 13 bases separating them. The CDR3 bases are TGTGCCAGCAGCAACGGTGGTACGTCCAAAAACATTCAGTACTTC. This translates into CASSNGGTSKNIQYF.

This clonotype was observed a handful of times. The gene calls are TRBV9 and TRBJ2-7; 8 bases are shared with TRBD2. Germline-derived CDR1 and CDR2 are SGDLS and YYNGEE. The CDR3 contains 15 residues. V shed 1 base and J 3 bases; nucleotides not matched to a gene: 6. The DNA of the CDR3 is TGTGCCAGCAGCGTAAGAGCGGGAGCTTACTACGAGCAGTACTTC. Amino acids: CASSVRAGAYYEQYF.